The clone carrying this T cell receptor (beta chain) has more than one count but fewer than ten. The antigen is not known. This sample is part of a study of regulatory T cells in long-lasting Graves disease. General observations from the study: Persistent disease was characterized by preferential usage of TRBV28, TRBJ1-2 and TRBJ2-5.

Time point indicated: newly diagnosed GD, antithyroid drugs for less than 3 months. PBMCs provided the RNA from which the TCR library was made. The authors diagnosed Graves' disease using American Thyroid Association guidelines. Patients came from an endocrinology department in Xi'an, China. The CDR3 runs 14 residues. Germline V lookup: CDR1 DFQATT, CDR2 SNEGSKA (reference sequence). V was cut by 1 base and J by 1 base, with 9 bases left in between. Through Arm-PCR of CDR3 regions and iRepertoire HTBI primers, TCR beta libraries were built. TCRdb used MiXCR to reprocess the multiplex PCR reads, holding one entry per CDR3 protein. The sample includes around 460,000 distinct CDR3 sequences, 14% seen only once; the top ten take around a sixth. These same data were also listed under a study on T cells in Graves' hyperthyroidism and ophthalmopathy.

J is TRBJ2-3 and V is TRBV20-1, with D perhaps TRBD2 (5 bases). The sequence derives from a woman aged 50 to 65 with Graves disease. The starting material was peripheral blood mononuclear cells (PBMCs), obtained at new diagnosis, from a patient treated with antithyroid drugs. In nucleotides, the CDR3 is TGCAGTGCTAGAGTCCGGACTCGCACAGATACGCAGTATTTT. This translates into CSARVRTRTDTQYF.